This record covers a single T cell receptor (beta chain). Expressed TCRB transcripts got sequenced, as all isolated RNA was reverse transcribed. Some clones are missing from TCRdb's copy, which holds only in-frame ones; the method was immunoSEQ multiplex PCR. The repertoire has under 800,000 clones, about 16% of them found once; the top ten carry around 0.1%. This entry comes from a study of beta chain features in type 1 diabetes. The CDR3 extends over 12 amino acids. Deletions cut 2 bases from V and 4 bases from J, with 8 bases between. CDR1 GTSNPN and CDR2 SVGIG come from the germline V gene (reference sequence).

The TCR originated in a young man in good health. The chain uses TRBV30 and TRBJ1-2; D not certain. Input material: naive CD4+ T cells from blood. The CDR3, as DNA: TGTGCCTGGAGTCCTCGGGCCTATGGCTACACCTTC. Its translation: CAWSPRAYGYTF.